These 13 T cell receptor beta chains came from one sample sequenced in a study of T cells in Graves' hyperthyroidism and ophthalmopathy. It was RNA transcripts that yielded the amplified TCR beta CDR3 regions. The HTBI primer set drove a first-round RT-PCR of the TCR CDR3. TCRdb re-analysed the multiplex PCR reads in MiXCR, keeping a single row per CDR3 protein. The sample shows roughly 720,000 distinct CDR3 sequences, roughly a sixth of them seen only once. Sequences were obtained from blood. The source is a man in his fifties or sixties with Graves' hyperthyroidism.

The sample holds many counts of this clonotype. This chain joins TRBV28 and TRBJ2-7; perhaps D is TRBD1 or TRBD2 (5 bases each). Germline V gene lookup returns CDR1 MDHEN and CDR2 SYDVKM. The CDR3 consists of 16 residues. Trimming stripped 5 bases from V and 0 bases from J, with 17 bases between. CDR3 nucleotide sequence: TGTGCCAGCAGTCCTGGGGGTTTGCGGAGCTCCTACGAGCAGTACTTC. This gives the protein CASSPGGLRSSYEQYF.

This clonotype occurred many times. The V gene is TRBV27, the J gene TRBJ2-2, with D perhaps TRBD1 (7 bases). Germline V gene lookup returns CDR1 MNHEY and CDR2 SMNVEV (reference sequence). The CDR3 length is 14 residues. The V gene lost 6 bases and the J gene lost 5 bases, with 13 bases spanning the gap. For the CDR3, the DNA is TGTGCCAGCAGAAAGGGGGCGGGAACCGGGGAGCTGTTTTTT. Its protein product is CASRKGAGTGELFF.

The sample holds many counts of this clonotype. The chain employs TRBV19 and TRBJ1-1; D is possibly TRBD1 (6 bases). V lost 5 bases to trimming and J lost 1 base, with 17 bases between them. This CDR3 contains 16 residues. The germline V gene encodes CDR1 LNHDA and CDR2 SQIVND (reference sequence). The CDR3 here is CASSSLQGQGNTEAFF. CDR3 bases: TGTGCCAGTAGTTCGCTTCAGGGGCAGGGGAACACTGAAGCTTTCTTT. Full variable domain (outside the CDR3, taken from reference TRBV19 and TRBJ1-1): DGGITQSPKYLFRKEGQNVTLSCEQNLNHDAMYWYRQDPGQGLRLIYYSQIVNDFQKGDIAEGYSVSREKKESFPLTVTSAQKNPTAFYLCASSSLQGQGNTEAFFGQGTRLTVV.

This clonotype appeared a few times. V and J are TRBV7-2 and TRBJ2-1; 7 nucleotides match TRBD2. V shed 5 bases and J 9 bases; nucleotides not matched to a gene: 7. Germline V lookup: CDR1 SGHTA, CDR2 FQGNSA. The CDR3 is made up of 13 amino acids. The CDR3 region has the DNA TGTGCCAGCAGCCCCCGGACTAGTGGTGAGCAGTTCTTC. This encodes CASSPRTSGEQFF.

This clonotype was seen ten or more times. This chain links TRBV28 with TRBJ1-2; D may be TRBD1 (5 bases). The CDR3 spans 16 residues. Germline V gene sequence: CDR1 MDHEN, CDR2 SYDVKM. Trimming removed 3 bases at V and 0 bases at J, with 14 bases between. The CDR3 reads CASSFLSGEPNYGYTF. The DNA for the CDR3 is TGTGCCAGCAGTTTCTTGTCGGGGGAACCTAACTATGGCTACACCTTC.

This clonotype came up a few times. This chain uses TRBV9 with TRBJ2-1; a weak D match, TRBD2 (6 bases). The V gene lost 4 bases and the J gene lost 2 bases, with 19 bases spanning the gap. CDR3 length equals 17 residues. Germline loops: CDR1 SGDLS, CDR2 YYNGEE. CDR3 bases: TGTGCCAGCAGCTCTCCCACAGGTGGGGGGACCTACAATGAGCAGTTCTTC. Amino acids: CASSSPTGGGTYNEQFF.

The V gene is TRBV4-3, the J gene TRBJ2-7; 7 bases map to TRBD1. V shed 3 bases and J 4 bases; nucleotides not matched to a gene: 3. The CDR3 runs 13 residues. The V gene's germline CDR1 is LGHNA and CDR2 YSLEER. Here the CDR3 reads CASSHLTGYEQYF. CDR3 DNA sequence: TGCGCCAGCAGCCACCTGACAGGGTACGAGCAGTACTTC.

In this sample, this clonotype turned up many times. V usage is TRBV2 and J usage is TRBJ1-1; D uncertain. V dropped 7 bases and J dropped 3 bases, with 12 bases sitting between them. This CDR3 region has 13 residues. The V gene's germline CDR1 is SNHLY and CDR2 FYNNEI. The CDR3 loop reads CASTNDQDTEAFF. The CDR3 coding sequence is TGTGCCAGCACAAATGACCAAGACACTGAAGCTTTCTTT. The full variable domain, its missing parts supplied by reference TRBV2 and TRBJ1-1, is EPEVTQTPSHQVTQMGQEVILRCVPISNHLYFYWYRQILGQKVEFLVSFYNNEISEKSEIFDDQFSVERPDGSNFTLKIRSTKLEDSAMYFCASTNDQDTEAFFGQGTRLTVV.

CDR3 loop: CASSYVRDNYGYTF. The CDR3, as DNA: TGTGCCAGCAGTTACGTCCGGGATAACTATGGCTACACCTTC. V is TRBV6-2 or TRBV6-3 and J is TRBJ1-2, with no clear D. CDR3 length equals 14 residues. The V end lost 2 bases, the J end lost 1 base, and 8 bases lay between the germline ends. Looked up from germline, CDR1 is MNHEY and CDR2 is SVGEGT.

For this clonotype: One end of the junction does not line up with germline, which may come from a read error. The chain carries TRBV10-3 and TRBJ2-3; D call uncertain. The CDR3 length is 12 residues. Germline V CDR1 and CDR2: ENHRY, SYGVKD. This chain's CDR3 is CVILTSTDTQYF. The DNA for the CDR3 is TGTGTCATCCTTACTAGCACAGATACGCAGTATTTT.

This clonotype was seen more than once but under ten times. This chain links TRBV29-1 with TRBJ2-3, with TRBD1 as a possible D gene (6 bases). Trimming cost V 1 base and J 6 bases, with 14 bases left between them. Germline V gene data show CDR1 as SQVTM and CDR2 as ANQGSEA. This CDR3 contains 14 residues. CDR3 coding DNA: TGCAGCGTTGAAGTATGGGGCAGGGGTGATACGCAGTATTTT. This encodes CSVEVWGRGDTQYF.

This clonotype occurred a few times. This chain joins TRBV6-1 and TRBJ2-7; D may be TRBD1 (7 bases). CDR3 size: 15 residues. V shed 7 bases and J shed 3 bases, with 19 bases lying between them. CDR1 MNHNS and CDR2 SASEGT come from the germline V gene. The CDR3 protein is CASTPENQGGYEQYF. The CDR3 DNA reads TGTGCCAGCACTCCTGAGAATCAGGGGGGCTACGAGCAGTACTTC.

In its sample, this clonotype was seen many times. The V gene is TRBV6-8, the J gene TRBJ2-1; D is uncertain. The CDR3 sequence is 13 residues long. The ends were cut back, 4 bases at V and 1 base at J, with 5 bases in the middle. The germline gives CDR1 MNHGY, CDR2 SAAAGT. CDR3 amino acids: CASSSLSYNEQFF. For the CDR3, the DNA is TGTGCCAGCAGTTCACTATCCTACAATGAGCAGTTCTTC.